This T cell receptor beta chain is from a study of shared clonotypes between healthy human individuals (dated by TCRdb to the early 2020s). About the full investigation: Two women and three men aged 18 to 49 years were included in the cohort. Between about 0.85 and 8.9 billion PBMCs per donor were obtained by leukapheresis. To increase sequencing depth and limit assay-specific biases, different laboratories used diverse techniques to prepare libraries and sequence TCR repertoires. Blood TCR repertoires of roughly five healthy adults were deeply sequenced to estimate repertoire size and the extent of clonotype sharing between individuals. Per donor, three plates each were used for CD4 naive and CD4 memory, two for CD8 naive, and one for CD8 memory.

To note about this clone: The target of this receptor is not known. No base quality values were provided; no much bigger clone lies one nucleotide off.

TCR CDR3 regions were amplified from genomic DNA by multiplex PCR using the deep immunoSEQ assay. Extracted genomic DNA from each cell subset was spread evenly across all wells of several immunoSEQ 96-well plates, with each plate serving as a replicate. For sorted subsets, around 200 ng genomic DNA, equal to 30,000 or so T cell genomes, was loaded into each replicate PCR. The purified libraries were quantified using a Qubit 3.0 fluorometer, sized with a Bioanalyzer 2100, and then quantified again using the KAPA Library Quantification kit. Every immunoSEQ 96-well plate was sequenced on a separate single-read 150-cycle Illumina NextSeq 550 flow cell. The paper's data handling went like this. Because the immunoSEQ output held only junctional sequences and lacked quality scores, the filtering could not match the filtering applied to full-length reads. To assign V/J genes and CDR3, sequences were annotated using PyIR, a Python wrapper for IgBLAST v1.9, with IMGT germline references. Reads with weak V/J assignments (E-value above 1e-6), missing CDR3, stop codons, out-of-frame junctions, or ambiguous translated residues were removed. V3J clonotypes were defined as sequences sharing the same inferred V gene, J gene, and CDR3 amino acid sequence. The percentage overlap between two repertoires was calculated by dividing the number of shared unique clonotypes by the size of the smaller repertoire. Richness of each repertoire was evaluated using RTK rarefaction, the Chao1 estimator, and Recon v2.1 estimates of unobserved clonotypes. Generation probabilities were computed with OLGA for all TCRbeta clonotypes obtained by the gDNA method from several donors. Drawn from immuneACCESS, this table holds only the in-frame rearrangements with V and J called that TCRdb kept. Clones are partly lost; checked studies trace under half to an unresolved V gene and leave the rest unexplained. The D gene and trimming were derived from the DNA, and the V and J assignments and clone size from that table. In all, the sample holds fewer than 1 million clones, and about 96% of those were seen once. The ten largest clones take up less than 0.3% of the sample.

CD8 naive samples were CD45RO-negative cells positively selected for CCR7, giving a CD45RA+CCR7+ population that excluded TemRA cells. The donors were healthy, HIV-negative adults with no recently reported acute infections or vaccinations. Every donor was a Caucasian adult living in Nashville, Tennessee, USA. After blood collection by leukapheresis, PBMCs were isolated using Ficoll-Histopaque density gradient centrifugation and then cryopreserved in the vapor phase of liquid nitrogen. Analytical flow cytometry was used to check the purity and quantity of every magnetically sorted T cell population. From each sorted fraction, genomic DNA was isolated and quantified by UV absorbance on a Nanodrop 2000c. V ends up 2 bases short and J 0 bases short, with an unmatched junction base count of 7. CDR1 and CDR2 are read off the germline V gene as MDHEN and SYDVKM. From the cysteine through the phenylalanine, the CDR3 covers 16 amino acids. Only CDR3 DNA is held: 48 bases, read in frame from base 1.

The research as a whole found: Naive subsets generally had larger estimated clonotype richness than memory subsets. Incomplete sequencing was indicated by rarefaction of sorted-subset datasets, despite the large sequencing depth. Sampling was limited to blood, and TCR repertoires in tissue likely differ from TCR repertoires in blood. The genetic and exposure-history diversity represented was limited by the small number of donors. Higher generation probabilities were observed for clonotypes shared by all four sorted-subset donors than for non-shared clonotypes. Sharing across four donors was observed for around 5% of naive CD4, about 4% of naive CD8, 2% to 2.5% of memory CD4, and around 0.4% of memory CD8 clonotypes. Based on pairwise subsampling, the degree of clonotype sharing among donors was expected to be affected by sequencing depth.

The sequence was collected from a man aged 25-45 years in good health. The receptor chain draws on TRBV28 and TRBJ2-7, and 7 bases in between align with TRBD1. Material for sequencing was naive CD8+ T cells sorted from blood. The cell subset or site tag for this specimen amounts to: CD45RA+CCR7+. The sequenced DNA: TGTGCCAGCAGTTTACCCCTAGGACAGGACTCCTACGAGCAGTACTTC. It encodes CASSLPLGQDSYEQYF.